This TCR beta chain was captured by sequencing in a study of blood T cell repertoires in COVID-19. Study in general: Samples representing acute and convalescent COVID-19 were sourced from the United States, Italy and Spain.

Libraries were prepared by immunoSEQ multiplex PCR; TCRdb keeps only in-frame clonotypes and omits some of them. The sample holds around 220,000 clones, just over 85% seen once. This CDR3 comprises 15 residues. V lost 4 bases, J lost 6 bases, and 7 bases stayed unmatched. CDR1 SGHTS and CDR2 YDEGEE come from the germline V gene. Source material: PBMCs or T cells enriched from blood (not recorded which). This TCR was recovered from a woman between 45 and 65 years old with acute COVID-19. The genes are TRBV5-8 and TRBJ1-6; 7 nucleotides line up with TRBD1. CDR3 amino acids: CASSPRTGFNSPLHF. CDR3 nucleotide sequence: TGTGCCAGCAGCCCAAGGACAGGTTTTAATTCACCCCTCCACTTT.